This TCR beta chain derives from a study of CD8 T cells in ankylosing spondylitis. Study-wide findings and caveats: Characteristic, it appeared, of ankylosing spondylitis blood was a TCR beta motif of about eight highly homologous variants.

Each CDR3 protein is one row after TCRdb ran MiXCR on the 5' RACE reads. The sample carries some 250,000 distinct CDR3 sequences, around 25% recorded once. With respect to this clonotype: Antigen: not known.

The CDR3 extends over 14 amino acids. The germline V and J ends were trimmed by 8 bases and 0 bases, with 10 bases remaining between them. V usage is TRBV12-3 or TRBV12-4 and J usage is TRBJ2-2, with no clear D. The sequence came from a male donor with ankylosing spondylitis or in good health (not recorded which). Sequencing was done on a sample of blood, either unsorted or a sorted T cell fraction (not recorded which). The CDR3 sequence is CASLPDANTGELFF. DNA of the CDR3: TGTGCCAGCCTCCCGGACGCGAACACCGGGGAGCTGTTTTTT.